This T cell receptor beta chain was retrieved from a study of blood T cell repertoires in COVID-19. Background on the study: Acute and convalescent COVID-19 samples came from the United States, Italy and Spain. Sample material is recorded as cDNA or gDNA derived from T cells, B-cell-depleted T cells, or PBMCs.

The CDR3 is 14 amino acids. V dropped 5 bases and J dropped 2; count of bases not matched to a gene: 5. Germline lookup yields CDR1 SEHNR and CDR2 FQNEAQ (reference sequence). Sequencing was performed with immunoSEQ multiplex PCR; in TCRdb, only in-frame clones are kept and a portion is missing. Of about 82,000 clones in the sample, roughly 78% are singletons; the top ten hold around 33%. Patients in Seattle were enrolled during active infection, then followed longitudinally. Sequencing was done on a sample of peripheral blood. The TCR comes from a man aged 60 to 75 with COVID-19, enrolled during active disease. The rearrangement joins TRBV7-9 to TRBJ2-5; 7 bases map to TRBD2. The CDR3: CASSVGTNQETQYF. CDR3 in DNA: TGTGCCAGCAGCGTCGGGACTAATCAAGAGACCCAGTACTTC.